One and the same sample provided the 29 T cell receptor beta chains below, sequenced in a study of blood T cell repertoires in COVID-19. Data came from immunoSEQ multiplex PCR; TCRdb stores just in-frame clones and leaves some out. Of 300,000 to 450,000 clones listed, approximately 87% are singletons. The material sequenced was peripheral blood. These TCRs come from an older woman with COVID-19, enrolled during active disease.

V is TRBV6-6 and J is TRBJ1-1, with D uncertain. Germline values: CDR1 MNHNY, CDR2 SVGAGI (reference sequence). CDR3 length equals 13 residues. Trimming removed 8 bases at V and 0 bases at J, with 10 bases between. DNA for the CDR3: TGTGCCAGCCCAAACAGTATGAACACTGAAGCTTTCTTT. It is translated as CASPNSMNTEAFF.

This chain joins TRBV2 and TRBJ2-2, with 7 positions matching TRBD1. CDR3 length equals 13 residues. V gave up 5 bases and J gave up 5 bases; unmatched junction bases: 2. Germline-derived CDR1 and CDR2 are SNHLY and FYNNEI. CDR3 coding DNA: TGTGCCAGCAGTAGGGGGCTTACCGGGGAGCTGTTTTTT. Encoded protein: CASSRGLTGELFF.

This clone was found a few times. The CDR3 sequence: CASATGPGGNTIYF. The CDR3, as DNA: TGTGCCAGTGCCACAGGTCCCGGTGGAAACACCATATATTTT. The J gene is TRBJ1-3, the V gene TRBV19; D possibly corresponds to TRBD1 (5 bases). Germline CDR1 and CDR2: LNHDA and SQIVND (reference sequence). Trimming shortened V by 8 bases and J by 3 bases, and 14 bases separated the two germline ends. This CDR3 region has 14 residues. Drawing the rest from reference TRBV19 and TRBJ1-3, the complete variable domain is DGGITQSPKYLFRKEGQNVTLSCEQNLNHDAMYWYRQDPGQGLRLIYYSQIVNDFQKGDIAEGYSVSREKKESFPLTVTSAQKNPTAFYLCASATGPGGNTIYFGEGSWLTVV.

The chain carries TRBV7-3 and TRBJ1-5, with D perhaps TRBD1 (5 bases). Germline V gene data show CDR1 as SGHTA and CDR2 as FQGTGA. The V gene lost 5 bases and the J gene lost 3 bases, with 8 bases spanning the gap. The CDR3 is 13 residues long. For the CDR3, the DNA is TGTGCCAGCAGCCGACAGTCCAATCAGCCCCAGCATTTT. It is translated as CASSRQSNQPQHF.

The V gene is TRBV30, the J gene TRBJ1-5; 11 nucleotides agree with TRBD1. V shed 1 base, J shed 0 bases, and the junction held 5 bases outside the gene matches. CDR1 and CDR2 from the germline V gene are GTSNPN and SVGIG (reference sequence). The CDR3 runs to 17 residues. The CDR3 DNA is TGTGCCTGGAGTGAAGGACAGGGGGCTCATAGCAATCAGCCCCAGCATTTT. This encodes CAWSEGQGAHSNQPQHF.

The CDR3: CAISDPESGANVLTF. CDR3 nucleotides: TGTGCCATCAGTGACCCTGAGTCTGGGGCCAACGTCCTGACTTTC. V and J are TRBV10-3 and TRBJ2-6; D gene unclear. This CDR3 is 15 amino acids long. In germline, CDR1 is ENHRY, CDR2 SYGVKD. The ends were cut back, 3 bases at V and 1 base at J, with 7 bases in the middle.

The chain couples TRBV18 to TRBJ1-2; 10 bases align to TRBD1. CDR1 and CDR2 from the germline V gene are KGHSH and LQKENI. This CDR3 has 16 amino acids. Germline trimming cut 3 bases from V and 4 bases from J; bases unmatched to any gene: 8. Written as DNA, the CDR3 is TGTGCCAGCTCACCGGGACAGGGGACCCTAGGCTATGGCTACACCTTC. This gives the protein CASSPGQGTLGYGYTF. The complete variable domain, with remaining parts taken from reference TRBV18 and TRBJ1-2, reads NAGVMQNPRHLVRRRGQEARLRCSPMKGHSHVYWYRQLPEEGLKFMVYLQKENIIDESGMPKERFSAEFPKEGPSILRIQQVVRGDSAAYFCASSPGQGTLGYGYTFGSGTRLTVV.

The CDR3 sequence is CASSFVGAPGTEAFF. In DNA, the CDR3 is TGTGCCAGCAGTTTCGTGGGGGCTCCGGGCACTGAAGCTTTCTTT. The chain employs TRBV27 and TRBJ1-1, with D maybe TRBD1 (6 bases). CDR1 is MNHEY, CDR2 SMNVEV, per germline (reference sequence). V was clipped by 3 bases and J by 4 bases, with 15 bases between them. The CDR3 runs 15 residues.

This clone came up once. The chain joins TRBV5-4 to TRBJ2-6; TRBD1 matches at 7 bases. Germline V gives CDR1 SGHNT, CDR2 YYREEE (reference sequence). The CDR3 sequence is 16 residues long. The J segment lost 3 bases and the V segment lost 3 bases, leaving 6 bases of the junction unmatched. The CDR3 DNA sequence: TGTGCCAGCAGCTGGAACAGGGGTTTTGGGGCCAACGTCCTGACTTTC. Translation: CASSWNRGFGANVLTF.

This chain's CDR3 is CASSLELPSGGGTQYF. The CDR3, as DNA: TGCGCCAGCAGCTTGGAGCTACCTAGCGGGGGGGGTACGCAGTATTTT. The genes are TRBV5-1 and TRBJ2-3, with 12 bases identical to TRBD2. CDR1 and CDR2 from the germline V gene are SGHRS and YFSETQ. The CDR3 is made up of 16 amino acids. V dropped 0 bases and J dropped 8; count of bases not matched to a gene: 7.

The chain combines TRBV3-1 (or the pseudogene TRBV3-2) with TRBJ1-1; 10 nucleotides line up with TRBD1. The CDR3 totals 14 residues. Looked up from germline, CDR1 is LGHDT and CDR2 is YNNKEL (reference sequence). The ends lost 6 bases at V and 5 bases at J; junction bases unmatched: 6. CDR3 DNA sequence: TGTGCCAGCAGACCCCGGGACAGGGGAACTGAAGCTTTCTTT. Residues: CASRPRDRGTEAFF.

This clone has just a few counts. DNA for the CDR3: TGTGCCAGCAGCCAAGATCGTGGCAATCAGCCCCAGCATTTT. Translation: CASSQDRGNQPQHF. The rearrangement joins TRBV3-1 (or the pseudogene TRBV3-2) to TRBJ1-5; the D is unclear. Deletions cut 0 bases from V and 2 bases from J, with 5 bases between. The CDR3 covers 14 residues. The germline V gene has CDR1 LGHDT and CDR2 YNNKEL (reference sequence).

The chain is built from TRBV5-1 and TRBJ2-5; 14 nucleotides match TRBD2. The V gene's germline CDR1 is SGHRS and CDR2 YFSETQ. The CDR3 is 16 residues long. Trimming at V came to 4 bases and at J to 5 bases, leaving 7 bases not matched to a gene. DNA for the CDR3: TGCGCCAGCAGCCCCCTGACTAGCGGGGGGGCGGAGACCCAGTACTTC. Encoded protein: CASSPLTSGGAETQYF.

This rearrangement joins TRBV5-1 to TRBJ1-2; the D gene is possibly TRBD1 (6 bases). The CDR3 spans 14 residues. Germline V lookup: CDR1 SGHRS, CDR2 YFSETQ. Trimming removed 1 base from V and 2 bases from J, with 9 bases in between. The CDR3 region has the DNA TGCGCCAGCAGCTTGACAGGGCCCAACTATGGCTACACCTTC. Protein: CASSLTGPNYGYTF. The variable domain in full, completed from reference TRBV5-1 and TRBJ1-2, reads KAGVTQTPRYLIKTRGQQVTLSCSPISGHRSVSWYQQTPGQGLQFLFEYFSETQRNKGNFPGRFSGRQFSNSRSEMNVSTLELGDSALYLCASSLTGPNYGYTFGSGTRLTVV.

The J gene is TRBJ1-1, the V gene TRBV18, with 9 nucleotides matching TRBD1. The CDR3 is 14 amino acids. Per the germline V gene, CDR1 is KGHSH and CDR2 is LQKENI. With V trimmed by 5 bases and J by 5 bases, 6 bases remained unmatched. The CDR3 DNA is TGTGCCAGCTCAGCGGGACAGGGAGAGACTGAAGCTTTCTTT. Protein: CASSAGQGETEAFF.

The chain links TRBV3-1 (or the pseudogene TRBV3-2) to TRBJ1-2; unclear D gene. Germline V gene data show CDR1 as LGHDT and CDR2 as YNNKEL (reference sequence). CDR3 length: 14 residues. V lost 1 base and J lost 10, with 16 bases in between. CDR3 protein: CASSQAVKVRDYTF. CDR3 DNA: TGTGCCAGCAGCCAAGCAGTCAAGGTGCGGGACTACACCTTC.

J is TRBJ2-7 and V is TRBV4-1, with D tentatively TRBD1 (6 bases). Trimming removed 5 bases from V and 2 bases from J, with 16 bases in between. Germline-derived CDR1 and CDR2 are MGHRA and YSYEKL. The CDR3 is 15 amino acids. The CDR3 protein is CASSKQGVLAYEQYF. Written as DNA, the CDR3 is TGCGCCAGCAGCAAACAGGGAGTACTAGCCTACGAGCAGTACTTC.

The chain employs TRBV19 and TRBJ2-3, with D possibly being TRBD1 (6 bases). Trimming shortened V by 0 bases and J by 0 bases, and 10 bases separated the two germline ends. CDR1 and CDR2 from the germline V gene are LNHDA and SQIVND (reference sequence). CDR3 size: 16 residues. The CDR3 bases are TGTGCCAGTAGTATAGACAGGGGCCCTAGCACAGATACGCAGTATTTT. Amino acid sequence: CASSIDRGPSTDTQYF.

The chain couples TRBV15 to TRBJ2-1, with a possible D match to TRBD1 (6 bases). Germline lookup yields CDR1 LNHNV and CDR2 YYDKDF (reference sequence). There are 14 residues in the CDR3. The ends were cut back, 4 bases at V and 1 base at J, with 8 bases in the middle. The CDR3 sequence is CATSTGTSYNEQFF. The CDR3 DNA reads TGTGCCACCAGCACAGGGACATCCTACAATGAGCAGTTCTTC.

The V call is TRBV6-5, the J call TRBJ2-7; 8 bases map to TRBD2. This CDR3 spans 15 amino acids. Unmatched junction bases numbered 7, after V lost 6 bases and J lost 0 bases. CDR1 is MNHEY and CDR2 is SVGAGI in the germline V gene. CDR3 coding DNA: TGTGCCAGCAGCGCTACTAGCGGAAGCTCCTACGAGCAGTACTTC. Translated: CASSATSGSSYEQYF.

This chain connects TRBV5-4 to TRBJ1-1; 7 bases fit TRBD1. Germline CDR1 and CDR2: SGHNT and YYREEE (reference sequence). CDR3 length: 16 residues. Germline trimming cut 2 bases from V and 6 bases from J; bases unmatched to any gene: 13. CDR3: CASSLRPGQRNAEAFF. The DNA for the CDR3 is TGTGCCAGCAGCTTAAGACCGGGACAGAGAAACGCTGAAGCTTTCTTT.

This clone was picked up one time. A read error may account for a junction end that differs from germline. The chain is built from TRBV29-1 and TRBJ2-7, with D tentatively TRBD1 (5 bases). The germline V gene has CDR1 SQVTM and CDR2 ANQGSEA. The CDR3 covers 12 residues. CDR3: CSVKEDSYEQYF. CDR3 coding DNA: TGCAGCGTTAAAGAAGACAGTTACGAGCAGTACTTC.

The chain couples TRBV7-2 to TRBJ2-7; TRBD2 agrees at 7 bases. The ends lost 4 bases at V and 2 bases at J; junction bases unmatched: 8. Germline V gives CDR1 SGHTA, CDR2 FQGNSA. The CDR3 spans 15 residues. Written as DNA, the CDR3 is TGTGCCAGCAGCTCCTCTCTAGCGGTGACCTACGAGCAGTACTTC. Translating gives CASSSSLAVTYEQYF.

The rearrangement joins TRBV6-6 to TRBJ1-2, with D possibly matching TRBD1 (6 bases). The germline V gene has CDR1 MNHNY and CDR2 SVGAGI (reference sequence). V lost 2 bases and J lost 4, with 11 bases in between. The CDR3 length is 14 residues. The DNA for the CDR3 is TGTGCCAGCAGTTACGAGGCCAGGGGCTATGGCTACACCTTC. Translation gives CASSYEARGYGYTF.

The V call is TRBV10-3, the J call TRBJ1-2; tentatively, D is TRBD1 (5 bases). CDR1 ENHRY and CDR2 SYGVKD come from the germline V gene. The CDR3 contains 15 residues. V was cut by 2 bases and J by 4 bases, with 14 bases left in between. CDR3 loop: CAISERGEESYGYTF. In DNA form, the CDR3 reads TGTGCCATCAGTGAGCGGGGGGAAGAATCCTATGGCTACACCTTC.

This clone was observed once. The chain uses TRBV18 and TRBJ1-5, with D unclear. This CDR3 spans 14 amino acids. Between the trimmed V and J ends, which lost 2 bases and 4 bases, there was a span of 9 bases. Germline CDR1 is KGHSH and CDR2 is LQKENI. The CDR3 coding sequence is TGTGCCAGCTCACCAGATACCCAGAATCAGCCCCAGCATTTT. It yields the protein CASSPDTQNQPQHF.

This clone was found once. J is TRBJ1-2 and V is TRBV9; 9 positions match TRBD1. Trimming removed 1 base from V and 8 bases from J; junction bases left unmatched: 3. CDR3 length equals 13 residues. The V gene's germline CDR1 is SGDLS and CDR2 YYNGEE. The CDR3 bases are TGTGCCAGCAGCGTAAGGGACAGGGCCGGCTACACCTTC. The encoded protein is CASSVRDRAGYTF.

V and J are TRBV2 and TRBJ1-5; 7 nucleotides line up with TRBD1. The CDR3 length is 13 residues. Unmatched junction bases numbered 1, after V lost 4 bases and J lost 4 bases. CDR1 and CDR2 from the germline V gene are SNHLY and FYNNEI. The CDR3 reads CASSAQGNQPQHF. The CDR3 DNA follows: TGTGCCAGCAGTGCACAGGGGAATCAGCCCCAGCATTTT. The full variable domain, in which reference TRBV2 and TRBJ1-5 provide the parts outside the CDR3, is EPEVTQTPSHQVTQMGQEVILRCVPISNHLYFYWYRQILGQKVEFLVSFYNNEISEKSEIFDDQFSVERPDGSNFTLKIRSTKLEDSAMYFCASSAQGNQPQHFGDGTRLSIL.

The V call is TRBV4-2, the J call TRBJ2-1; the D is unclear. The V end was cut by 4 bases, the J end by 0 bases, with 16 bases between. Per germline, CDR1 LGHNA and CDR2 YNFKEQ. The CDR3 spans 17 residues. The CDR3 DNA sequence: TGTGCCAGCAGCCTGATCCTCGCCCGGAGCTCCTACAATGAGCAGTTCTTC. Encoded protein: CASSLILARSSYNEQFF.